This T cell receptor beta chain was observed in a study of graft-versus-host responses after intestinal transplantation (dated by TCRdb to the early 2020s). For context, the study as a whole: Recipients received multivisceral, liver-intestinal, or isolated intestinal transplants. All recipients received anti-thymocyte globulin induction followed by maintenance tacrolimus and steroids for around 3 years. After intestinal transplantation, graft-versus-host and host-versus-graft alloreactive T cell clones in the graft, circulation and bone marrow were tracked using bulk TCR-beta CDR3 sequencing. Alloreactive clones were identified by sequencing pre-transplant mixed lymphocyte reaction products and comparing them with unstimulated pre-transplant donor and recipient T cells. The cohort enrolled 20 to 30 intestinal transplant recipients, one of whom was a retransplant, and a few patients without pretransplant specimens were excluded. Donor T cell macrochimerism was defined as a peak of at least 4% donor T cells among recipient peripheral blood mononuclear cells. Rather than being sequenced by the commercial service, samples from three later patients were sequenced in-house on an Illumina MiSeq and processed with MiXCR.

Overall study outcomes, separate from this receptor: The relatively low number and heterogeneity of intestinal transplant patients limited the conclusions. GvH clones were detected in recipient bone marrow, and some of these GvH clones were observed earlier in ileal mucosa or blood, consistent with an intestinal mucosal origin. High GvH to HvG T cell clonal ratios were observed in the allografts of patients with donor T cell macrochimerism. Early after transplant, declines in HvG clones were associated with peak levels of circulating GvH clones.

Library prep was done by the immunoSEQ multiplex PCR assay. High-throughput TCR-beta CDR3 sequencing of genomic DNA from most patients was performed by Adaptive Biotechnologies. As for how the authors treated the data: TCR sequencing data were retrieved from Adaptive's ImmunoSEQ software for 15 to 20 patients, whereas a few other patients were processed with MiXCR and VDJtools. Because the origin of CDR3 nucleotide sequences shared between donor and recipient could not be assigned, those sequences were removed. Alloreactive clones required at least 2-fold expansion over unstimulated cells and minimum CFSE-low frequency of 0.002% (template counts) or 0.001% (read counts). Clones detected in sequenced pre-transplant spleen, lymph node, or MLR CFSE-low populations of the donor or recipient were defined as mappable. Cumulative frequency of alloreactive clones was calculated as a percentage of all sequences weighted by copy number. As stored in TCRdb, this immuneACCESS dataset retains in-frame rearrangements with V and J assigned. A fraction of the clones does not appear; measured against another copy, unresolved V genes explain less than half of the discrepancy, and the remainder lacks a known reason. V and J calls and clone size come straight from that table; D and trimming were deduced from the DNA. Here the sample has around 39,000 clones; roughly 91% occur a single time. Jointly, the top ten make up around 7% of the sample.

Blood samples were collected up to 4 times in the first month after transplant and then at least monthly when available. On this clone: Its antigen target is currently unknown. The sample holds no much larger clone one base away, and base qualities are not on file.

The germline V gene supplies CDR1 LGHNA and CDR2 YNFKEQ. V has 4 bases trimmed and J has 5 bases trimmed; junction bases matching no gene number 5. The CDR3 covers 16 residues, taking in both the cysteine and the phenylalanine. Only the CDR3 DNA is retained, 48 bases long and in frame from the first base. The sample consisted of PBMCs, taken almost 270 days after transplant. This clonotype was sampled from a human patient who received an intestinal transplant, so some T cells may come from the graft donor. The rearranged chain carries TRBV4-2 and TRBJ2-3, with 14 middle bases fitting TRBD2. The DNA sequence is given as TGTGCCAGCAGCCTGGGACTAGCGGGGGAGGGAGATACGCAGTATTTT. Its product reads: CASSLGLAGEGDTQYF.